One and the same sample provided the 21 T cell receptor beta chains below, sequenced in a study of cytomegalovirus exposure and HLA in healthy donors (dated by TCRdb to the late 2010s). The protocol used for the library was the immunoSEQ multiplex PCR assay. For the multiplex PCR, a mixture combining 60 forward primers for TCR Vbeta segments and 13 reverse primers for TCR Jbeta segments was used. TCRdb mirrors the immuneACCESS table, restricted to in-frame sequences. Some clones are absent from its copies; in checked studies, under half trace to an unresolved V gene, and the reason for the others is unknown. This sample has 150,000 or so clones in its table, and about 65% of those were observed once. The ten most abundant clones make up approximately 1.6% of the sample. The sequenced material came from PBMCs. All receptors derive from a girl aged 10 to 17 in good health and CMV-seronegative.

The gene calls are TRBV5-1 and TRBJ2-3; perhaps TRBD2 as D (6 bases). This CDR3 spans 13 amino acids. The germline V gene encodes CDR1 SGHRS and CDR2 YFSETQ. V was shortened by 3 bases and J by 5 bases, with 10 bases between the two germline ends. CDR3 DNA sequence: TGCGCCAGCAGCTCCAGCGGGCTAGATACGCAGTATTTT. Translating gives CASSSSGLDTQYF.

The rearrangement uses TRBV5-6 and TRBJ1-5, with unresolved D. This CDR3 contains 15 residues. Germline V gene lookup returns CDR1 SGHDT and CDR2 YYEEEE. Trimming removed 2 bases at V and 0 bases at J, with 9 bases between. CDR3 DNA: TGTGCCAGCAGCTTCAGAAAAGATAGCAATCAGCCCCAGCATTTT. Its translation is CASSFRKDSNQPQHF.

The V gene is TRBV6-1, the J gene TRBJ2-1; 7 positions match TRBD1. V shed 8 bases, J shed 6 bases, and the junction held 10 bases outside the gene matches. Germline V gene data show CDR1 as MNHNS and CDR2 as SASEGT. CDR3 length: 14 amino acids. The DNA of the CDR3 is TGTGCCAGCTTCCGGACAGGCATCAGCAATGAGCAGTTCTTC. It is translated as CASFRTGISNEQFF.

This clone came up a few times. This chain links TRBV6-1 with TRBJ2-5; tentative D call: TRBD1 (5 bases). The J call may be wrong; the DNA end is better matched by TRBJ2-7. Germline CDR1 and CDR2: MNHNS and SASEGT. The CDR3 has 15 amino acids. The CDR3 protein is CASSSTQGTTYEQYF. Written as DNA, the CDR3 is TGTGCCAGCAGCTCCACCCAGGGCACCACCTACGAGCAGTACTTC.

This chain connects TRBV4-2 to TRBJ2-5; the match to TRBD2 covers 9 bases. This CDR3 spans 18 amino acids. The V gene's germline CDR1 is LGHNA and CDR2 YNFKEQ. V trimming: 1 base; J trimming: 2 bases; junction bases outside the gene matches: 11. The DNA for the CDR3 is TGTGCCAGCAGCCAAGCTGCAGCGGGGGGCCTACGTCAAGAGACCCAGTACTTC. Protein sequence: CASSQAAAGGLRQETQYF.

This clone was observed a handful of times. The DNA of the CDR3 is TGCGCCAGCAGCCCACAGGGGGCCTCTAATGAAAAACTGTTTTTT. Translation: CASSPQGASNEKLFF. The V and J genes are TRBV5-1 and TRBJ1-4; 9 bases are shared with TRBD1. J lost 3 bases, V lost 4 bases, and 4 bases had no gene match. The CDR3 covers 15 residues. The V gene's germline CDR1 is SGHRS and CDR2 YFSETQ.

The rearrangement uses TRBV29-1 and TRBJ2-7, with D tentatively TRBD1 (6 bases). There are 12 residues in the CDR3. The germline V gene has CDR1 SQVTM and CDR2 ANQGSEA. V was trimmed by 7 bases and J by 6 bases, leaving 16 bases between them. The CDR3 DNA is TGCAGCGGGGGGCGCGCTCAAGCCGAGCAGTACTTC. This gives the protein CSGGRAQAEQYF.

The chain employs TRBV27 and TRBJ2-2; D is possibly TRBD2 (5 bases). This CDR3 region has 14 residues. Germline CDR1 is MNHEY and CDR2 is SMNVEV (reference sequence). Trimming took 2 bases from V and 5 from J, leaving 9 bases between them. CDR3 protein: CASSLDYRTGELFF. CDR3 coding DNA: TGTGCCAGCAGTTTAGACTATAGGACCGGGGAGCTGTTTTTT.

The chain has TRBV5-3 and TRBJ2-3; 9 nucleotides match TRBD1. TRBV5-3 is an ORF for which the function is uncertain. This CDR3 has 15 amino acids. After removal of 10 bases from V and 3 bases from J, the junction contained 12 bases not matched to a gene. The CDR3 DNA sequence: TGTGCCCAGAATATGGGACAGGGCGAAACAGATACGCAGTATTTT. Translated, it gives CAQNMGQGETDTQYF.

This chain links TRBV5-6 with TRBJ1-2; perhaps TRBD1 as D (5 bases). Germline V CDR1 and CDR2: SGHDT, YYEEEE. The CDR3 runs 14 residues. The germline V and J ends were trimmed by 1 base and 2 bases, with 9 bases remaining between them. The CDR3 is CASSLFRTNYGYTF. CDR3 nucleotides: TGTGCCAGCAGCTTGTTTCGGACAAACTATGGCTACACCTTC.

A few counts support this clone. The chain has TRBV2 and TRBJ2-5; 7 bases align to TRBD1. The CDR3 covers 15 residues. In germline, CDR1 is SNHLY, CDR2 FYNNEI. V lost 5 bases, J lost 3 bases, and 9 bases stayed unmatched. The CDR3 bases are TGTGCCAGCAGTTTGGTCGGGACAGATAAAGAGACCCAGTACTTC. Amino acid sequence: CASSLVGTDKETQYF.

This chain uses TRBV7-9 with TRBJ2-2; D unclear. The CDR3 runs 15 residues. Germline CDR1 reads SEHNR; CDR2 reads FQNEAQ (reference sequence). V shed 1 base and J shed 14 bases, with 20 bases lying between them. CDR3 loop: CASSLVVPGEVGLFF. CDR3 sequence (DNA): TGTGCCAGCAGCTTAGTAGTCCCGGGTGAAGTGGGTCTGTTTTTT. The variable domain in full, with the rest retrieved from reference TRBV7-9 and TRBJ2-2, is DTGVSQNPRHKITKRGQNVTFRCDPISEHNRLYWYRQTLGQGPEFLTYFQNEAQLEKSRLLSDRFSAERPKGSFSTLEIQRTEQGDSAMYLCASSLVVPGEVGLFFGEGSRLTVL.

The sample holds a few counts of this clone. The chain employs TRBV13 and TRBJ2-3; tentatively, D is TRBD2 (6 bases). Germline V gene sequence: CDR1 PRHDT, CDR2 FYEKMQ (reference sequence). The CDR3 spans 15 residues. Trimming shortened V by 5 bases and J by 4 bases, and 16 bases separated the two germline ends. CDR3 amino acids: CASSHEPRGSDTQYF. The CDR3 DNA sequence: TGTGCCAGCAGCCATGAACCGCGGGGATCAGATACGCAGTATTTT.

CDR3 residues: CASSPMVRGGNTIYF. CDR3 sequence (DNA): TGTGCCAGCAGCCCCATGGTGCGGGGTGGAAACACCATATATTTT. The chain recombines TRBV5-6 with TRBJ1-3; no reliable D call. With 4 bases removed from V and 3 bases from J, the gap between germline ends came to 14 bases. This CDR3 comprises 15 residues. CDR1 is SGHDT, CDR2 YYEEEE, per germline.

The chain joins TRBV27 to TRBJ1-1; 8 nucleotides agree with TRBD1. The CDR3 is 14 amino acids. Germline V gene sequence: CDR1 MNHEY, CDR2 SMNVEV (reference sequence). V shed 7 bases, J shed 1 base, and the junction held 5 bases outside the gene matches. In DNA form, the CDR3 reads TGTGCCAGCATGTACAGGGGGGCGAACACTGAAGCTTTCTTT. This codes for CASMYRGANTEAFF.

The chain couples TRBV2 to TRBJ2-3, with 12 bases aligning to TRBD1. The length of the CDR3 is 17 residues. Germline V gene lookup returns CDR1 SNHLY and CDR2 FYNNEI. Losses at the gene ends were 2 bases for V and 7 bases for J; bases not matched to a gene: 10. The CDR3 loop is CASSESAGTGGRNTQYF. DNA of the CDR3: TGTGCCAGCAGTGAATCGGCCGGGACAGGGGGCAGGAATACGCAGTATTTT.

The chain employs TRBV6-1 and TRBJ1-2, with 7 positions matching TRBD1. The CDR3 runs to 12 residues. The germline V gene encodes CDR1 MNHNS and CDR2 SASEGT. The J segment lost 4 bases and the V segment lost 8 bases, leaving 4 bases of the junction unmatched. The CDR3 DNA reads as TGTGCCAGCGAACCAGGGGGCTATGGCTACACCTTC. Its translation: CASEPGGYGYTF.

The V gene is TRBV7-3, the J gene TRBJ2-5; tentatively, D is TRBD1 (6 bases). Trimming took off 0 bases at V and 3 bases at J, with 8 bases between the two ends. Per the germline V gene, CDR1 is SGHTA and CDR2 is FQGTGA. This CDR3 is built from 14 residues. The CDR3 is CASSLTSGEETQYF. The CDR3, as DNA: TGTGCCAGCAGCTTAACGTCAGGGGAAGAGACCCAGTACTTC.

V is TRBV6-1 and J is TRBJ2-7, with D hard to call. The V gene lost 5 bases and the J gene lost 0 bases, with 8 bases spanning the gap. Germline loops: CDR1 MNHNS, CDR2 SASEGT. CDR3 size: 13 residues. CDR3 in amino acids: CASSSSPSYEQYF. In DNA form, the CDR3 reads TGTGCCAGCAGTTCAAGCCCCTCCTACGAGCAGTACTTC.

V gene TRBV4-1 combines with J gene TRBJ2-2; D possibly corresponds to TRBD2 (6 bases). V lost 6 bases to trimming and J lost 7 bases, with 12 bases between them. Per the germline V gene, CDR1 is MGHRA and CDR2 is YSYEKL. This CDR3 contains 13 residues. The CDR3 DNA reads as TGCGCCAGCAGGCGCGGGGCCGGCGGGGAGCTGTTTTTT. Translating gives CASRRGAGGELFF.

The CDR3 DNA is TGTGCCACCAGCGGAATCGGGGGGGACACTGAAGCTTTCTTT. Amino acids: CATSGIGGDTEAFF. The V gene is TRBV15, the J gene TRBJ1-1; D perhaps matches TRBD1 (5 bases). V was shortened by 5 bases and J by 3 bases, with 13 bases between the two germline ends. The CDR3 spans 14 residues. Germline values: CDR1 LNHNV, CDR2 YYDKDF (reference sequence).